The clone carrying this T cell receptor beta chain was found a few times. Repertoires were generated with immunoSEQ multiplex PCR, while TCRdb's copy carries only in-frame clones and drops some. The data contain roughly 200,000 clones, around 87% of them seen just once; the ten biggest clones take up approximately 0.62%. Germline CDR1 and CDR2: SGHAT and FQNNGV. V shed 3 bases and J shed 0 bases, with 9 bases lying between them. CDR3 length equals 15 residues. This entry is derived from a study of blood T cell repertoires in COVID-19. Study context: From the United States, Italy and Spain came samples of acute and convalescent COVID-19. T cells, B-cell-depleted T cells, or PBMCs supplied cDNA or gDNA.

The genes are TRBV11-2 and TRBJ1-3; the D is unclear. This clonotype was sampled from a man aged 45-65 years with acute or convalescent COVID-19. Sequencing was done on a sample of peripheral blood. DNA for the CDR3: TGTGCCAGCAGCTTCTACGCCGACTCTGGAAACACCATATATTTT. Amino acid sequence: CASSFYADSGNTIYF.